These T cell receptor beta chains were read from a single sample in a study of blood T cells in healthy people across ages. TCRdb recomputed calls from the 5' RACE reads with MiXCR, one row per CDR3 protein. The table records about 780,000 distinct CDR3 sequences, about half of them present only once. The sample comprised blood. Receptors were obtained from a man older than 75 in good health. Each CDR3 is given with its conserved first and last residue. A D gene is named only where the DNA matches it firmly. The size entry is marked missing in some rows and otherwise reads once, few, many or a size class.

V gene	CDR3 length	J gene	clone size	D gene	CDR3 protein	CDR3 DNA
TRBV20-1	14	TRBJ2-7	NA	NA	CSAVPGLAYNEQYF	TGCAGTGCCGTACCAGGGCTCGCTTACAATGAGCAGTACTTC
TRBV4-2	16	TRBJ2-7	NA	TRBD1	CASSQGRGQGVDEQYF	TGTGCCAGCAGCCAAGGTAGGGGACAGGGGGTCGACGAGCAGTACTTC
TRBV5-1	15	TRBJ2-1	NA	NA	CASSTLGPGESEQFF	TGCGCCAGCAGCACCCTCGGCCCAGGGGAAAGTGAGCAGTTCTTC
TRBV4-2	15	TRBJ1-1	NA	TRBD1	CASSRATGRATEAFF	TGTGCCAGCAGCCGAGCGACAGGGCGTGCCACTGAAGCTTTCTTT
TRBV24-1	15	TRBJ2-2	NA	NA	CATSGGDRNTGELFF	TGCGCCACCAGCGGTGGGGATCGGAACACCGGGGAGCTGTTTTTT
TRBV5-1	18	TRBJ2-1	NA	TRBD2	CASSISPAGGLSYNEQFF	TGCGCCAGCAGCATTTCCCCAGCGGGGGGGCTCTCCTACAATGAGCAGTTCTTC
TRBV29-1	14	TRBJ1-2	NA	NA	CSVGTPGRNYGYTF	TGCAGCGTCGGGACCCCGGGACGAAACTATGGCTACACCTTC
TRBV14	14	TRBJ2-3	NA	NA	CASSQDHPTDTQYF	TGTGCCAGCAGCCAAGATCACCCCACAGATACGCAGTATTTT
TRBV4-1	15	TRBJ1-1	NA	NA	CASSQVGQRNTEAFF	TGCGCCAGCAGCCAAGTAGGGCAGAGGAACACTGAAGCTTTCTTT
TRBV4-3	13	TRBJ1-2	few	NA	CASSQDLPDGYTF	TGCGCCAGCAGCCAAGATCTTCCAGATGGCTACACCTTC
TRBV9	14	TRBJ2-7	NA	NA	CASSVEGSVNEQYF	TGTGCCAGCAGCGTAGAGGGGAGTGTAAACGAGCAGTACTTC
TRBV27	13	TRBJ2-3	NA	NA	CASSPSLGDTQYF	TGTGCCAGCAGTCCAAGCCTTGGGGATACGCAGTATTTT
TRBV7-2	13	TRBJ2-1	few	NA	CASSLERRGKQFF	TGTGCCAGCAGCTTAGAACGGCGGGGCAAGCAGTTCTTC
TRBV7-2	12	TRBJ2-7	once	NA	CASSLQEADQYF	TGTGCCAGCAGCTTGCAAGAGGCAGACCAGTACTTC
TRBV10-3	15	TRBJ2-3	NA	TRBD2	CAISDTTSDTDTQYF	TGTGCCATCAGTGATACGACTAGCGACACAGATACGCAGTATTTT
TRBV11-2	17	TRBJ2-5	NA	TRBD2	CASRHWGAGGPRETQYF	TGTGCCAGCAGACACTGGGGGGCGGGAGGGCCACGAGAGACCCAGTACTTC
TRBV7-2	16	TRBJ2-1	NA	TRBD2	CASSLGLAGGVYEQFF	TGTGCCAGCAGCTTAGGACTAGCGGGGGGGGTTTATGAGCAGTTCTTC
TRBV18	14	TRBJ1-1	NA	TRBD1	CASSQPTGATEAFF	TGTGCCAGCTCACAACCGACAGGGGCAACTGAAGCTTTCTTT
TRBV21-1	15	TRBJ1-2	few	NA	CASPKGPVYNYGYTF	TGTGCCAGCCCCAAGGGGCCAGTCTATAACTATGGCTACACCTTC
TRBV5-6	14	TRBJ2-1	many	NA	CASSLSGGYNEQFF	TGTGCCAGCAGCTTGAGTGGGGGCTACAATGAGCAGTTCTTC
TRBV20-1	14	TRBJ1-6	few	TRBD1	CSAPRGQVYSPLHF	TGCAGTGCCCCACGCGGACAGGTTTACTCACCCCTCCACTTT
TRBV12-3/TRBV12-4	16	TRBJ2-7	NA	TRBD2	CASSFRRGSPYNEQYF	TGTGCCAGCAGTTTTCGGCGCGGGAGCCCCTACAATGAGCAGTACTTC
TRBV11-3	13	TRBJ2-1	NA	NA	CASMATNRNEQFF	TGTGCCAGCATGGCGACGAATAGGAATGAGCAGTTCTTC
TRBV3-1	15	TRBJ2-3	NA	NA	CASRPGGFSTDTQYF	TGTGCCAGCAGGCCCGGGGGCTTTAGCACGGATACGCAGTATTTT
TRBV20-1	13	TRBJ2-5	NA	NA	CSVLLPGRETQYF	TGCAGTGTCCTCCTCCCAGGGCGAGAGACCCAGTACTTC
TRBV4-1	15	TRBJ2-7	few	TRBD1	CASSQGSGTAYEQYF	TGCGCCAGCAGCCAAGGGTCCGGGACAGCATACGAGCAGTACTTC
TRBV27	13	TRBJ2-1	few	NA	CASSFLTGGEQFF	TGTGCCAGCAGTTTCCTGACCGGTGGTGAGCAGTTCTTC
TRBV12-3/TRBV12-4	12	TRBJ2-1	NA	NA	CASRVRGDEQFF	TGTGCCAGCAGAGTGAGAGGGGATGAGCAGTTCTTC
TRBV15	13	TRBJ2-1	NA	TRBD2	CATSSQGLGEQFF	TGTGCCACCAGCAGCCAAGGACTAGGCGAGCAGTTCTTC
TRBV28	14	TRBJ2-5	few	NA	CASSLFDGQETQYF	TGTGCCAGCAGTTTATTCGACGGTCAAGAGACCCAGTACTTC
TRBV3-1	14	TRBJ2-7	few	NA	CASTHGATLYEQYF	TGTGCCAGCACTCACGGGGCTACATTGTACGAGCAGTACTTC
TRBV18	12	TRBJ2-7	NA	NA	CASSPLGDEQYF	TGTGCCAGCTCACCATTAGGTGACGAGCAGTACTTC
TRBV12-3/TRBV12-4	14	TRBJ2-1	NA	NA	CASKSSNSYNEQFF	TGTGCCAGCAAATCCTCTAACTCCTACAATGAGCAGTTCTTC
TRBV20-1	14	TRBJ1-1	NA	NA	CSARDAQGRTEAFF	TGCAGTGCTAGAGATGCCCAGGGTCGGACTGAAGCTTTCTTT
TRBV20-1	15	TRBJ2-1	NA	NA	CSAKTFGGIDNEQFF	TGCAGTGCCAAAACCTTTGGCGGGATTGACAATGAGCAGTTCTTC